This TCR beta chain was obtained from a study of shared clonotypes between healthy human individuals. The study's findings and limits: Generation probability values for non-shared clonotypes were lower than those for clonotypes shared by all four donors.

Healthy HIV-negative adults without recent acute infections or vaccinations served as donors. Remarks on this clone: What it binds is unknown.

The germline gives CDR1 SNHLY, CDR2 FYNNEI. V lost 6 bases and J lost 6, with 20 bases in between. The CDR3 has 15 residues. Repertoires were generated with immunoSEQ multiplex PCR, while TCRdb's copy carries only in-frame clones and drops some. This sample carries millions of clones, just over 90% of them seen once, and the ten largest clones take about 0.41%. The chain has TRBV2 and TRBJ1-1; D not certain. This TCR came from a man aged 18 to 30 in good health. Some clones in this sample may be carry-over from other donors' samples. Sequencing was done on a sample of naive CD4+ T cells from PBMCs. Subset defined: CD45RA+ positively selected. CDR3 bases: TGTGCCAGCAGGTCTTCAACGGGGAGGAAGGCTGAAGCTTTCTTT. This translates into CASRSSTGRKAEAFF. Combining the CDR3 with reference TRBV2 and TRBJ1-1 gives the whole variable domain EPEVTQTPSHQVTQMGQEVILRCVPISNHLYFYWYRQILGQKVEFLVSFYNNEISEKSEIFDDQFSVERPDGSNFTLKIRSTKLEDSAMYFCASRSSTGRKAEAFFGQGTRLTVV.